Listed below are T cell receptor beta chains from one sample, sequenced in a study of pediatric ulcerative colitis. Data came from immunoSEQ multiplex PCR; TCRdb stores just in-frame clones and leaves some out. The table shows about 64,000 clones, with 75% to 85% occurring only once. What was sequenced was blood. Every receptor here comes from a boy between 10 and 17 years old with moderate ulcerative colitis. Each CDR3 is given with its conserved first and last residue. A D gene is named only where the DNA matches it firmly. A clone size is listed for some rows: how often the clone was seen (once, few, many), or a class if it is expanded.

>TRBJ2-3|-|TRBV11-3|TRBD2
TGTGCCAGCAGCCCCGGAGGGGCTAGCGGGAGTTATACGCAGTATTTT
CASSPGGASGSYTQYF
>TRBJ1-1|-|TRBV27|TRBD1
TGTGCCAGCAGTTATACGTGGACAGGGAACACTGAAGCTTTCTTT
CASSYTWTGNTEAFF
>TRBJ2-5|-|TRBV5-1|TRBD2
TGCGCCAGCAGAGGCGGGGGACCGGGGACCCAGTACTTC
CASRGGGPGTQYF
>TRBJ2-1|-|TRBV6-1|TRBD1
TGTGCCAGCAGTGTGGACAGGGCAATTTCTAACAATGAGCAGTTCTTC
CASSVDRAISNNEQFF
>TRBJ1-1|once|TRBV2|-
TGTGCCAGCGGACGCGGAAACACTGAAGCTTTCTTT
CASGRGNTEAFF
>TRBJ2-5|-|TRBV12-5|-
TGTGCTAGTGGTTTTACACGGGACGGCGCAACACCCCAAGAGACCCAGTACTTC
CASGFTRDGATPQETQYF
>TRBJ2-3|-|TRBV15|-
TGTGCCACCAGCAGAGGAGCTTCTAGCACAGATACGCAGTATTTT
CATSRGASSTDTQYF
>TRBJ2-7|-|TRBV7-2|TRBD1
TGTGCCAGCACCCGGGACAGAACCTCTTCCTACGAGCAGTACTTC
CASTRDRTSSYEQYF
>TRBJ2-1|-|TRBV6-6|TRBD1
TGTGCCAGCAGTTACGATGCCGACAGGGGTTACAATGAGCAGTTCTTC
CASSYDADRGYNEQFF
>TRBJ2-4|-|TRBV28|-
TGTGCCAGCAGCATCTATCCAAACATTCAGTACTTC
CASSIYPNIQYF
>TRBJ1-5|-|TRBV9|-
TGTGCCAGCAGCGCCAATAGCAATCAGCCCCAGCATTTT
CASSANSNQPQHF
>TRBJ1-1|-|TRBV18|-
TGTGCCAGCTCACCCCGGGGGGACACTGAAGCTTTCTTT
CASSPRGDTEAFF
>TRBJ2-7|once|TRBV7-9|-
TGTGCCAGCAGGAATAAATGGGACGGATCCTACGAGCAGTACTTC
CASRNKWDGSYEQYF
>TRBJ2-3|-|TRBV30|-
TGTGCCTGGAGTGTACAAGGGGGGATCATAGATACGCAGTATTTT
CAWSVQGGIIDTQYF
>TRBJ2-5|-|TRBV5-1|-
TGCGCCAGCAGCTTGCACAGGGACGAGACCCAGTACTTC
CASSLHRDETQYF
>TRBJ2-7|-|TRBV29-1|-
TGCAGCGTTGAAGAGTGGGGGCAACAGAGCTCCTACGAGCAGTACTTC
CSVEEWGQQSSYEQYF
>TRBJ2-1|-|TRBV5-1|TRBD2
TGCGCCAGCAGCTTGGCGTCTTTACTAGCGGGGGGGCAGGCGAATGAGCAGTTCTTC
CASSLASLLAGGQANEQFF
>TRBJ2-3|-|TRBV20-1|-
TGCAGTGCCTCCGGACGGGATACGCAGTATTTT
CSASGRDTQYF
>TRBJ2-2|-|TRBV4-3|-
TGCGCCAGCAGCCAAGGGTCCCAGTTCGCCGGGGAGCTGTTTTTT
CASSQGSQFAGELFF
>TRBJ2-7|-|TRBV2|TRBD2
TGTGCCAGCACTAGCGGGGGGACCTCCGAGCAGTACTTC
CASTSGGTSEQYF
>TRBJ2-1|-|TRBV2|-
TGTGCCAGCTTCCGTCGGGGGCCGGAGTTCTTC
CASFRRGPEFF
>TRBJ1-4|few|TRBV6-4|-
TGTGCCAGCAGTCTTCCTCCCTTTAATGAAAAACTGTTTTTT
CASSLPPFNEKLFF
>TRBJ1-3|-|TRBV7-2|-
TGTGCCAGCAGCTTAGACTCTGGAAACACCATATATTTT
CASSLDSGNTIYF
>TRBJ2-7|-|TRBV11-2|-
TGTGCCAGCACCTCGCTAGCGTCTCGCTACGAGCAGTACTTC
CASTSLASRYEQYF
>TRBJ1-5|few|TRBV2|-
TGTGCCAGCAGTGTGGACCGCGATCAGCCCCAGCATTTT
CASSVDRDQPQHF
>TRBJ1-4|-|TRBV29-1|-
TGCAGCGCCCTGGACGGGACACTTAATGAAAAACTGTTTTTT
CSALDGTLNEKLFF
>TRBJ1-1|few|TRBV7-9|-
TGTGCCAGCAGCCTAGATGGGGGGCCAAACACTGAAGCTTTCTTT
CASSLDGGPNTEAFF
>TRBJ1-5|-|TRBV12-5|-
TGTGCTAGTGGTTTGCTTCAGGGGAATCAGCCCCAGCATTTT
CASGLLQGNQPQHF
>TRBJ1-1|-|TRBV9|TRBD1
TGTGCCAGCAGCGTAGCCCGGACAGGGGAGAGGGACACTGAAGCTTTCTTT
CASSVARTGERDTEAFF
>TRBJ1-5|-|TRBV23-1|-
TGCGCCAGCAGTCAATCAAGAACGGCAGGGAGTGACCCGCCGAGCAATCAGCCCCAGCATTTT
CASSQSRTAGSDPPSNQPQHF
>TRBJ1-6|-|TRBV18|-
TGTGCCAGCTCACCGAAACCGGGACAATATAATTCACCCCTCCACTTT
CASSPKPGQYNSPLHF
>TRBJ2-4|-|TRBV28|-
TGTGCCAGCAGCTTCGATCTAGCGAACATTCAGTACTTC
CASSFDLANIQYF
>TRBJ2-3|-|TRBV7-9|-
TGTGCCAGCAGCTTAGCTAGCGTTCCGGCAGATACGCAGTATTTT
CASSLASVPADTQYF
>TRBJ2-1|-|TRBV18|-
TGTGCCGGGCGGGCCAGGGGAGGGCACAATGAGCAGTTCTTC
CAGRARGGHNEQFF
>TRBJ2-5|-|TRBV10-3|-
TGTGCCATCAAGGGAAACCAAGAGACCCAGTACTTC
CAIKGNQETQYF